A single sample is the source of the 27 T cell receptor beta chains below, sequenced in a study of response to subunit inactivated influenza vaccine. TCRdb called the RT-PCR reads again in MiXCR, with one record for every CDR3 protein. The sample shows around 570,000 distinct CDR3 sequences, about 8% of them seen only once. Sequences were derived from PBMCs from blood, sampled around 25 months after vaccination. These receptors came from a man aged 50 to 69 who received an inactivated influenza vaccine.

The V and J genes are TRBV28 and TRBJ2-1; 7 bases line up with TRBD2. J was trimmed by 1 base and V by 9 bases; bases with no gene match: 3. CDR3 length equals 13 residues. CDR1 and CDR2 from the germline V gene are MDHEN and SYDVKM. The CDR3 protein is CASREASYNEQFF. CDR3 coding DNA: TGTGCCAGTCGGGAGGCGTCCTACAATGAGCAGTTCTTC. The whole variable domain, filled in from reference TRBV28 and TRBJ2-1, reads DVKVTQSSRYLVKRTGEKVFLECVQDMDHENMFWYRQDPGLGLRLIYFSYDVKMKEKGDIPEGYSVSREKKERFSLILESASTNQTSMYLCASREASYNEQFFGPGTRLTVL.

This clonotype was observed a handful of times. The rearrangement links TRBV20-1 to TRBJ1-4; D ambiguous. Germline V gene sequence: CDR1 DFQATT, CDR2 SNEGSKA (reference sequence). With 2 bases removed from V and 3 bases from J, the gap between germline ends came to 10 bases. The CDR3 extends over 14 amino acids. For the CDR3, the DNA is TGCAGTGCTAGAATCCCGGGCTCTAATGAAAAACTGTTTTTT. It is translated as CSARIPGSNEKLFF.

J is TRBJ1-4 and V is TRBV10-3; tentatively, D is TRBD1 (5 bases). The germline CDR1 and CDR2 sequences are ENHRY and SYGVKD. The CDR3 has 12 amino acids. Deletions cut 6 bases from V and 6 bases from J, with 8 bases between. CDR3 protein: CAISREDEKLFF. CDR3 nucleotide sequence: TGTGCCATCAGCAGGGAGGATGAAAAACTGTTTTTT.

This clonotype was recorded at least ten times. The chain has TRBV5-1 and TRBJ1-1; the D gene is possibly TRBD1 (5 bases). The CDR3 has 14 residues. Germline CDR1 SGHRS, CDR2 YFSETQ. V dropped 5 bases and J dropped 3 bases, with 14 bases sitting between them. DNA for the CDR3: TGCGCCAGCAGGCTCAACGGGGGGGACACTGAAGCTTTCTTT. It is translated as CASRLNGGDTEAFF.

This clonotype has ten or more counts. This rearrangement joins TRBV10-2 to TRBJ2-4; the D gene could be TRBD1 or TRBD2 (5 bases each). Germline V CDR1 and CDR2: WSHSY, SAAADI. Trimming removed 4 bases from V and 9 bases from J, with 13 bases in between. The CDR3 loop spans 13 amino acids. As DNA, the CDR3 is TGCGCCAGCAGTGCCGGGGATAGGGGCATTCAGTACTTC. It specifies CASSAGDRGIQYF.

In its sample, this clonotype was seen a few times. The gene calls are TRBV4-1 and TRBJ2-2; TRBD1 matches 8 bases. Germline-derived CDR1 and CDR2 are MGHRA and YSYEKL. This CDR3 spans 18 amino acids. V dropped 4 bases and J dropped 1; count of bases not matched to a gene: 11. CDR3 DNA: TGCGCCAGCAGCCTCAAGAATCCGGGACAGGTGAACACCGGGGAGCTGTTTTTT. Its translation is CASSLKNPGQVNTGELFF.

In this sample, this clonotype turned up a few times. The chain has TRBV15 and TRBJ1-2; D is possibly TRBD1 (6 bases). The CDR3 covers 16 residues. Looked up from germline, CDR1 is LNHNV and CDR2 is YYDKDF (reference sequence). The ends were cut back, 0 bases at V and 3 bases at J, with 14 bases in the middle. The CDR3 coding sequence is TGTGCCACCAGCAGAGATCATAAAGGGGGGGACTATGGCTACACCTTC. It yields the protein CATSRDHKGGDYGYTF.

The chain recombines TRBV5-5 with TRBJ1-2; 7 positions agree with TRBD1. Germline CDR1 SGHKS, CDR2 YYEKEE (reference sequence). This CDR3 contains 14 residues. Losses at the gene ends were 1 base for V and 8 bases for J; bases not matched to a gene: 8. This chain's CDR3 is CASSLTRGQEGYTF. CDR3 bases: TGTGCCAGCAGCTTGACCCGAGGACAGGAGGGCTACACCTTC.

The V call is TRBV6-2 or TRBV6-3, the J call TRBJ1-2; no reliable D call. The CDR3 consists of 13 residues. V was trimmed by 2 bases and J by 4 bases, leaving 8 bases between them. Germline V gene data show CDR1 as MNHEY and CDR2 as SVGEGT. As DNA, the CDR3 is TGTGCCAGCAGTTACGGACCTCCCTATGGCTACACCTTC. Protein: CASSYGPPYGYTF.

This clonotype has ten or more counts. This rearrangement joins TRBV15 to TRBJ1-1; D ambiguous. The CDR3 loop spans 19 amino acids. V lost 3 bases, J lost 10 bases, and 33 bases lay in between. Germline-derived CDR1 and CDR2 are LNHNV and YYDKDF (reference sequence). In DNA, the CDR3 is TGTGCCACCAGCAGTACCCAAACCACGAGGGCGGGGAGGTTTCGAAGAGCTTTCTTT. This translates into CATSSTQTTRAGRFRRAFF.

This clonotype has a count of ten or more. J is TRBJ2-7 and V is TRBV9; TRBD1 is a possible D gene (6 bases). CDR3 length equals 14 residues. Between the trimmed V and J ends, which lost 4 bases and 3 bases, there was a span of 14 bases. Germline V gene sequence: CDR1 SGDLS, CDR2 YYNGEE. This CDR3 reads CASSPGAVHYEQYF. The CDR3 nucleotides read TGTGCCAGCAGCCCAGGGGCCGTCCACTACGAGCAGTACTTC.

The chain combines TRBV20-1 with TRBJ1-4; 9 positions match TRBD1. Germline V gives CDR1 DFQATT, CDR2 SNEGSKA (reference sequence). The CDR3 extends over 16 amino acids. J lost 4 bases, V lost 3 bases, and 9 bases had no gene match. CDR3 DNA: TGCAGTGCTAGCCCCGGGACAGGGACTTTTAATGAAAAACTGTTTTTT. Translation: CSASPGTGTFNEKLFF.

This CDR3 reads CASSQAGRGIQPQHF. DNA of the CDR3: TGCGCCAGCAGCCAAGCGGGAAGGGGGATTCAGCCCCAGCATTTT. This rearrangement joins TRBV4-1 to TRBJ1-5; weak D call: TRBD1 (6 bases). Germline CDR1 is MGHRA and CDR2 is YSYEKL. The CDR3 has 15 amino acids. Deletions cut 1 base from V and 6 bases from J, with 13 bases between.

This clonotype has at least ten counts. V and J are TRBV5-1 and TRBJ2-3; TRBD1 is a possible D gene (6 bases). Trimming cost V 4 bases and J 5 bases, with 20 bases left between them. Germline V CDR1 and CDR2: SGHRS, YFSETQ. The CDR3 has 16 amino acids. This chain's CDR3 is CASSPSGSQGLDTQYF. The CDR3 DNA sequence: TGCGCCAGCAGCCCTTCCGGATCCCAGGGGCTAGATACGCAGTATTTT.

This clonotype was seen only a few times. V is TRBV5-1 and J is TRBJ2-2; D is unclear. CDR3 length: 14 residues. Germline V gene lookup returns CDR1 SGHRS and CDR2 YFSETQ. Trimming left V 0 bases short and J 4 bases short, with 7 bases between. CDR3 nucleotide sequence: TGCGCCAGCAGCTTGGATAAGGGCACCGGGGAGCTGTTTTTT. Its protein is CASSLDKGTGELFF.

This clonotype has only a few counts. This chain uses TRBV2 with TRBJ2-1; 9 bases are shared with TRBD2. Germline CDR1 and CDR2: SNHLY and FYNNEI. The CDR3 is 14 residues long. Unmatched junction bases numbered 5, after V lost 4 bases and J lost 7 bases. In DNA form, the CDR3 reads TGTGCCAGCAGTGTTAGCGGGAGTTGGAATGAGCAGTTCTTC. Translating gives CASSVSGSWNEQFF.

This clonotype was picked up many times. Here the CDR3 DNA reads TGCAGCGTCGCCGGGACTAGCGGTTACGAGCAGTACTTC. Its translation: CSVAGTSGYEQYF. This chain links TRBV29-1 with TRBJ2-7, with TRBD2 matching 11 bases. This CDR3 has 13 residues. Germline CDR1 SQVTM, CDR2 ANQGSEA. Unmatched junction bases numbered 5, after V lost 6 bases and J lost 4 bases.

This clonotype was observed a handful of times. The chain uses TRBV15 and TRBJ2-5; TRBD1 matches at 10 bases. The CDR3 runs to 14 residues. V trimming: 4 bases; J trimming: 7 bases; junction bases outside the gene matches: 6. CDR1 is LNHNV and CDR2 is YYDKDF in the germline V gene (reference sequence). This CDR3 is CATSTQTGGLTQYF. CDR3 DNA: TGTGCCACCAGCACGCAGACAGGGGGCTTGACCCAGTACTTC.

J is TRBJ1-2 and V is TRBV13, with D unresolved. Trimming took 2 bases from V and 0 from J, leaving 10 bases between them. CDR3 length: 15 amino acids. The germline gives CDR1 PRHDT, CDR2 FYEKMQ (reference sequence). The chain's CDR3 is CASSLIIDPNYGYTF. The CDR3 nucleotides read TGTGCCAGCAGCTTAATAATAGATCCTAACTATGGCTACACCTTC.

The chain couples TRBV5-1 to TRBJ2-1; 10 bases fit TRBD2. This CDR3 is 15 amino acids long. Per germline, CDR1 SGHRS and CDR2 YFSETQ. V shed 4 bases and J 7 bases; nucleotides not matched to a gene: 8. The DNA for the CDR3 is TGCGCCAGCAGCGGTAGCGGGGGGCCCGATAATGAGCAGTTCTTC. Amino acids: CASSGSGGPDNEQFF.

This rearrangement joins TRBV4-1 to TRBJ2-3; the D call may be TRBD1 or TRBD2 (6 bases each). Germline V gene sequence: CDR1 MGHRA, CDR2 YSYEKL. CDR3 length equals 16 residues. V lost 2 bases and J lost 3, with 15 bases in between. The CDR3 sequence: CASSQRVGGATDTQYF. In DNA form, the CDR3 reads TGCGCCAGCAGCCAACGCGTGGGGGGCGCGACAGATACGCAGTATTTT.

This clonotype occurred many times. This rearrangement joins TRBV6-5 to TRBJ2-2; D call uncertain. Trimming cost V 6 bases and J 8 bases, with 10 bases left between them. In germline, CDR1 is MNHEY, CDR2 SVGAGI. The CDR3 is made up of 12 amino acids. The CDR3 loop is CASRLPEGELFF. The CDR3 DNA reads TGTGCCAGCAGACTACCCGAAGGGGAGCTGTTTTTT.

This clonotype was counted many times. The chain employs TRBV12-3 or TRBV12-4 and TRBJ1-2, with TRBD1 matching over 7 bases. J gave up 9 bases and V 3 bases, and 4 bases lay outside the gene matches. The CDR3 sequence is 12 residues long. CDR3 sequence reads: CASSLDRRSYTF. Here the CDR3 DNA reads TGTGCCAGCAGTTTGGACAGGAGGAGCTACACCTTC.

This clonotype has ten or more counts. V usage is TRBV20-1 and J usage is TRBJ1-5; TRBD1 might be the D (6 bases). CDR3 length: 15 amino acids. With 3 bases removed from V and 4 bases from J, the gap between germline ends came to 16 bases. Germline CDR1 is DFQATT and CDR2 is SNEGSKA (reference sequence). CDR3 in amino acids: CSASQGHWGNQPQHF. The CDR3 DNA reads TGCAGTGCTAGCCAGGGACACTGGGGAAATCAGCCCCAGCATTTT.

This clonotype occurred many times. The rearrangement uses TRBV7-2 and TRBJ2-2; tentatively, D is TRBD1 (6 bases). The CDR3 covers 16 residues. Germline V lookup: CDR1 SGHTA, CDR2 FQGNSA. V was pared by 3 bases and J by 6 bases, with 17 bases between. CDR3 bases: TGTGCCAGCAGCTTGGTGGCAGGGGATTTCTCCGGGGAGCTGTTTTTT. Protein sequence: CASSLVAGDFSGELFF.

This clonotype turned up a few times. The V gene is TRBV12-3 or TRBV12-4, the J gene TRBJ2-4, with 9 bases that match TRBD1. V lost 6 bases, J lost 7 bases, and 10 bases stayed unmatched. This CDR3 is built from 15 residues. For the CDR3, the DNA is TGTGCCAGCAGCCCGGGACAGGGTATTCGGAACATTCAGTACTTC. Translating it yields CASSPGQGIRNIQYF.

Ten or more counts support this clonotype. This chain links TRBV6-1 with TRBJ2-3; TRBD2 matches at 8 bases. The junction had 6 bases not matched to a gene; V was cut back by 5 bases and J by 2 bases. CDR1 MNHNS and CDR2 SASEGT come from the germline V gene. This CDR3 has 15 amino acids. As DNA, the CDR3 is TGTGCCAGCAGTCCCGCGGGAGGCCACACAGATACGCAGTATTTT. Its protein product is CASSPAGGHTDTQYF.